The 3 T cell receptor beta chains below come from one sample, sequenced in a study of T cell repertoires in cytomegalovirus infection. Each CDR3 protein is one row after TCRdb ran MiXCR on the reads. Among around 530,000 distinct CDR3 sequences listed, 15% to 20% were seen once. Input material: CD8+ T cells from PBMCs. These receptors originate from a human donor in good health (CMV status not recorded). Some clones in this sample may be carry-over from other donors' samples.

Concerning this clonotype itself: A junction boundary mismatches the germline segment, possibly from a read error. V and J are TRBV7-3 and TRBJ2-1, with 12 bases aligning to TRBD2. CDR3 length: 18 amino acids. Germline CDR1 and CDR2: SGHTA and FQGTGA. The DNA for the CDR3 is TGTGCAAGCAGCTTAACGTCTTTACCGGGACTAGCGGGCAATGAGCAGTTCTTC. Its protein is CASSLTSLPGLAGNEQFF.

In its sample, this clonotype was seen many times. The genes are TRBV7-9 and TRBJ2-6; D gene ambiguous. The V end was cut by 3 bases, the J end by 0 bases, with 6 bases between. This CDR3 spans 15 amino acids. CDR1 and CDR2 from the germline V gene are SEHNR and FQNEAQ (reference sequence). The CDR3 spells CASSLMVSGANVLTF. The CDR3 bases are TGTGCCAGCAGCTTGATGGTCTCTGGGGCCAACGTCCTGACTTTC.

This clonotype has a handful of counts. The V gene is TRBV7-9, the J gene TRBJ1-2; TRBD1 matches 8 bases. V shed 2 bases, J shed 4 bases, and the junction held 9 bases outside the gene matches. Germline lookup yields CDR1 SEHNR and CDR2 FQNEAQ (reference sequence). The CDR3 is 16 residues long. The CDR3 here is CASSLHQGASLYGYTF. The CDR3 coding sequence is TGTGCCAGCAGCTTACATCAGGGGGCGTCTCTCTATGGCTACACCTTC. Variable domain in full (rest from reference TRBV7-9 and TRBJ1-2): DTGVSQNPRHKITKRGQNVTFRCDPISEHNRLYWYRQTLGQGPEFLTYFQNEAQLEKSRLLSDRFSAERPKGSFSTLEIQRTEQGDSAMYLCASSLHQGASLYGYTFGSGTRLTVV.